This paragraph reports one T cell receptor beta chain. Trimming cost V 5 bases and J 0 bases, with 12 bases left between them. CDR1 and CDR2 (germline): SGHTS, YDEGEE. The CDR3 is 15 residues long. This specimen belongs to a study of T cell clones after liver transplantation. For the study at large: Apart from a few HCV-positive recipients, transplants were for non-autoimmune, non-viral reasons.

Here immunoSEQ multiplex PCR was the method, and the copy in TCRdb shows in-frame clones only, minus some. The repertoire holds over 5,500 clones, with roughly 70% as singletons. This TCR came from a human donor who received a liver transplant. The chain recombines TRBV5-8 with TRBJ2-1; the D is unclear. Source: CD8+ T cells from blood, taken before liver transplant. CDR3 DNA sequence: TGTGCCAGCAGTCTTAGATCATACTCCTACAATGAGCAGTTCTTC. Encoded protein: CASSLRSYSYNEQFF.